This paragraph covers one T cell receptor beta chain sequence. The antigen is unknown. The authors reverse transcribed all of the isolated RNA, so sequencing captured expressed TCRB transcripts. TCRdb's copy holds only in-frame clones and misses some; the assay was immunoSEQ multiplex PCR. This table holds about 340,000 clones, under 8.5% found once. The entry originates in a study of beta chain features in type 1 diabetes. Study results and caveats: Moderate but significant shortening of TCRB CDR3s was recorded in all four CD4+ subsets from Type 1 diabetes patients.

V was cut by 5 bases and J by 0 bases, with 13 bases left in between. The CDR3 sequence is 15 residues long. Per the germline V gene, CDR1 is SGHRS and CDR2 is YFSETQ. The V and J genes are TRBV5-1 and TRBJ2-3; D call uncertain. The sequence was obtained from a woman aged 18-30 years in good health. Sequenced: central memory CD4+ T cells from blood. This CDR3 is CASSTGQPSTDTQYF. The CDR3 nucleotides read TGCGCCAGCAGTACCGGGCAACCTAGCACAGATACGCAGTATTTT.